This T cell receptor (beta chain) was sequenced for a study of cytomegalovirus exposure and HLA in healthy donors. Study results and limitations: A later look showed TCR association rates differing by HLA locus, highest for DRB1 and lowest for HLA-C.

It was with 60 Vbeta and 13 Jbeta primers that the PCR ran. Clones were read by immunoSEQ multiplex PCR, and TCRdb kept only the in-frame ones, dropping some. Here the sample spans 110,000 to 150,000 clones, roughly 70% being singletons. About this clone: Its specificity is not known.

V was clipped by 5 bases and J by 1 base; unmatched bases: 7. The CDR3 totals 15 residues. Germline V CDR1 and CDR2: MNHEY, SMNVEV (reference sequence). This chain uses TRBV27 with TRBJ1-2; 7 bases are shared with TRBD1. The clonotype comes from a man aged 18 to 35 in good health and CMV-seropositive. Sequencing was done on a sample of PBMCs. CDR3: CASSPRTGRNYGYTF. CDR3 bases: TGTGCCAGCAGTCCCCGGACAGGACGTAACTATGGCTACACCTTC.